Listed below are T cell receptor beta chains from one sample, sequenced in a study of PD-L1 blockade in urothelial cancer. Sequenced by immunoSEQ multiplex PCR; TCRdb stores in-frame clones only, minus some. The sample contains 50,000 to 70,000 clones, roughly four fifths of which appear only once. Source: PBMCs, taken around atezolizumab (anti-PD-L1) treatment. Source of these receptors: a man between 65 and 80 years old with urothelial cancer. The CDR3 runs from the conserved cysteine through the conserved F or W. The D gene is left open where the match is weak. Size is omitted from some rows. Given values are once, few, many or a class for expanded clones.

TGTGCCAGCAGCTTAACATTGGCAGGGGCCTACAATGAGCAGTTCTTC,CASSLTLAGAYNEQFF,TRBJ2-1,-,TRBV11-2,-
TGTGCCAGCAGCTTATCCGGGGACTCCTACGAGCAGTACTTC,CASSLSGDSYEQYF,TRBJ2-7,-,TRBV11-2,-
TGTGCCAGCAGTGAATGGCTAGCGGACAATGAGCAGTTCTTC,CASSEWLADNEQFF,TRBJ2-1,TRBD2,TRBV6-1,-
TGTGCCAGCAGTACCGGGGACAGCTTGGGCCAGCCCCAGCATTTT,CASSTGDSLGQPQHF,TRBJ1-5,TRBD1,TRBV6-6,-
TGTGCCAGCAATGTAGCCCCGGGACACCGGCAAGAGACCCAGTACTTC,CASNVAPGHRQETQYF,TRBJ2-5,-,TRBV2,few
TGTGCCATCAGTGAGTTTTCGGCTAGCGGGATTATAGATACGCAGTATTTT,CAISEFSASGIIDTQYF,TRBJ2-3,TRBD2,TRBV10-3,-
TGCGCCAGCAGTCCGGGAGGGCCGGGTACGCAGTATTTT,CASSPGGPGTQYF,TRBJ2-3,TRBD2,TRBV10-1,few
TGTGCCAGCAGCCCCGGGACAGAAACAGATACGCAGTATTTT,CASSPGTETDTQYF,TRBJ2-3,TRBD1,TRBV7-9,-
TGTGCCAGCAGCGTCGCGGGCGTCCCGTCCTACGAGCAGTACTTC,CASSVAGVPSYEQYF,TRBJ2-7,-,TRBV9,-
TGCGCCAGCAGCTCTCTAGAGGCCACAGATACGCAGTATTTT,CASSSLEATDTQYF,TRBJ2-3,-,TRBV5-1,-
TGTGCCAGCACTTACAGGGCGCCCTACGAGCAGTACTTC,CASTYRAPYEQYF,TRBJ2-7,-,TRBV6-1,-
TGTGCCTGGAGTGAGCTAGCGGAATACGAGCAGTACTTC,CAWSELAEYEQYF,TRBJ2-7,TRBD2,TRBV30,few
TGCGCCAGCAGTGAGAACGGGGATCAGCCCCAGCATTTT,CASSENGDQPQHF,TRBJ1-5,-,TRBV10-1,once
TGTGCCAGCAGCCCTGAAACCTACTCTCCAACCCAGTTCTTC,CASSPETYSPTQFF,TRBJ2-1,-,TRBV7-6,-
TGTGCCAGCAGTTTATACCGGACAGATACTGGAAACACCATATATTTT,CASSLYRTDTGNTIYF,TRBJ1-3,-,TRBV28,-
TGTGCCAGCAGCCCACAACTAGCGCGGACCTACGAGCAGTACTTC,CASSPQLARTYEQYF,TRBJ2-7,TRBD2,TRBV7-9,-
TGTGCCAGCAGTATTCAGGGACTCCGGATGAATGAGCAGTTCTTC,CASSIQGLRMNEQFF,TRBJ2-1,-,TRBV27,-
TGTGCCAGTTCAACAGGAGTTCTCCGGGACACCATATATTTT,CASSTGVLRDTIYF,TRBJ1-3,-,TRBV19,-
TGTGCCAGCAGCTTAGCGAGAGGGTCTTGGCAGTTCTTC,CASSLARGSWQFF,TRBJ2-1,-,TRBV11-1,-
TGCAGCGTTGCTTCGACATTCCCAATACTTCAAGAGACCCAGTACTTC,CSVASTFPILQETQYF,TRBJ2-5,-,TRBV29-1,-
TGTGCCACCAGCAGGGGGGGGGAGGGACCTGAAGCTTTCTTT,CATSRGGEGPEAFF,TRBJ1-1,-,TRBV15,-
TGTGCCAGCAGTTTCTCAAACACCATATATTTT,CASSFSNTIYF,TRBJ1-3,-,TRBV28,-
TGCGCCAGCAGCCAAGATTTAACAGGGGGGAATCTTGTGGAGCAGTACTTC,CASSQDLTGGNLVEQYF,TRBJ2-7,TRBD1,TRBV4-3,-
TGTGCCAGCAGCTTAGCGGGAGTGGGCTACGAGCAGTACTTC,CASSLAGVGYEQYF,TRBJ2-7,TRBD2,TRBV7-3,few
TGTGCCAGCAGCCCAATCACAGATACGCAGTATTTT,CASSPITDTQYF,TRBJ2-3,-,TRBV7-2,-
TGTGCCAGCAGCTTCGATATTCTTGACAACCAAGAGACCCAGTACTTC,CASSFDILDNQETQYF,TRBJ2-5,-,TRBV11-2,-
TGTGCCAGCAGGAGGCTAGCGGGAGTCTACGAGCAGTACTTC,CASRRLAGVYEQYF,TRBJ2-7,TRBD2,TRBV2,-
TGTGCCAGCAGCCAAGCAGTCCCAGGAGGCGAGCAGTACTTC,CASSQAVPGGEQYF,TRBJ2-7,-,TRBV4-2,-
TGTGCCAGCAGCATTACTAGCGCGACTGAGCAGTTCTTC,CASSITSATEQFF,TRBJ2-1,TRBD2,TRBV7-2,-
TGTGCCTCGACGAGGGTGAACGAGCAGTACTTC,CASTRVNEQYF,TRBJ2-7,-,TRBV30,-
TGTGCCAGCTCCCCAAGGACAGGGTCAAACACTGAAGCTTTCTTT,CASSPRTGSNTEAFF,TRBJ1-1,TRBD1,TRBV18,-
TGTGCCAGCAGTCCTCTAGCGGGAGACTTTGGGGCCAACGTCCTGACTTTC,CASSPLAGDFGANVLTF,TRBJ2-6,TRBD2,TRBV28,-
TGTGCCAGCAGCTTCGGCCTAGCGGGAGGGTCGAACACCGGGGAGCTGTTTTTT,CASSFGLAGGSNTGELFF,TRBJ2-2,TRBD2,TRBV5-4,once
TGTGCCACCACAAACCAATACCGGGGAGGCTACACCTTC,CATTNQYRGGYTF,TRBJ1-2,-,TRBV25-1,few
TGTGCCAGCAGATCGGACAGGGCTGCCGGGGAGCTGTTTTTT,CASRSDRAAGELFF,TRBJ2-2,TRBD1,TRBV27,-
TGTGCCAGCAGTTTACCAGGGACACTCGGGAAAGCTTTCTTT,CASSLPGTLGKAFF,TRBJ1-1,-,TRBV28,-
TGTGCCAGCAGCTTGGGTAACAGGGGCCAGAACTATGGCTACACCTTC,CASSLGNRGQNYGYTF,TRBJ1-2,TRBD1,TRBV5-4,-
TGTGCCAGCAGCTCGGTCTATGGCTACACCTTC,CASSSVYGYTF,TRBJ1-2,-,TRBV5-6,-
TGCGCCAGCAGCTCGACTAGCGGGACCTACAATGAGCAGTTCTTC,CASSSTSGTYNEQFF,TRBJ2-1,TRBD2,TRBV5-1,-
TGTGCCAGCAGACTAGCGGGGGGATTCACAGATACGCAGTATTTT,CASRLAGGFTDTQYF,TRBJ2-3,TRBD2,TRBV6-5,-
TGTGCCAGTAGTATAGGTCCAGGGGCCGATACGCAGTATTTT,CASSIGPGADTQYF,TRBJ2-3,-,TRBV19,-
TGTGCCAGCAGTGACGGCCAGGGTTATGGCTACACCTTC,CASSDGQGYGYTF,TRBJ1-2,-,TRBV6-1,-
TGTGCCAGCAGCCCCGGACAGTCTGGGGCCAACGTCCTGACTTTC,CASSPGQSGANVLTF,TRBJ2-6,-,TRBV4-2,-
TGTGCCTGGAGGAATCAGGGAACTAACTATGGCTACACCTTC,CAWRNQGTNYGYTF,TRBJ1-2,-,TRBV30,few